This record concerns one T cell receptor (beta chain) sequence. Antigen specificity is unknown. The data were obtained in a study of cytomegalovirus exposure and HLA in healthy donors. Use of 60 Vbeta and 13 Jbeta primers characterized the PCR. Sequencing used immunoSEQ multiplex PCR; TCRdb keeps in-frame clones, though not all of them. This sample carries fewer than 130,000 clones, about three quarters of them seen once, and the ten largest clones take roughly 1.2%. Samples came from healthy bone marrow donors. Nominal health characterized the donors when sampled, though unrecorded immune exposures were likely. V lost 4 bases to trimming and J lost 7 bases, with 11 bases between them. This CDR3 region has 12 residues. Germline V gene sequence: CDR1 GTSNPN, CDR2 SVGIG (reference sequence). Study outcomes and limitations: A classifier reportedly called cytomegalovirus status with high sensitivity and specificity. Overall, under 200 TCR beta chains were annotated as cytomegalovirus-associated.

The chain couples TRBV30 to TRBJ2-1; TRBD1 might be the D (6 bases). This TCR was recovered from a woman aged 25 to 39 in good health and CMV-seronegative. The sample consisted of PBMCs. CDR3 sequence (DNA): TGTGCCTGGAATCAAGGGGGAAATGAGCAGTTCTTC. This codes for CAWNQGGNEQFF. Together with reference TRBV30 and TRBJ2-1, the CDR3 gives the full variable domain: SQTIHQWPATLVQPVGSPLSLECTVEGTSNPNLYWYRQAAGRGLQLLFYSVGIGQISSEVPQNLSASRPQDRQFILSSKKLLLSDSGFYLCAWNQGGNEQFFGPGTRLTVL.